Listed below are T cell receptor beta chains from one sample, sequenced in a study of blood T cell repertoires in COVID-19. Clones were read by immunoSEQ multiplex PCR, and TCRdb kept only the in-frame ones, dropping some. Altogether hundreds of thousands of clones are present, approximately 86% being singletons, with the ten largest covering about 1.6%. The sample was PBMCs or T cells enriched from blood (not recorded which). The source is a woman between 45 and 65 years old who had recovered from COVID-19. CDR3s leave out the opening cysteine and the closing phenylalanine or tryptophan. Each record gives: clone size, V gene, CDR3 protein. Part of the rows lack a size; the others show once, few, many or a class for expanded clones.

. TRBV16 ASSRDRDQPQH
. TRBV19 ASSATTGFGYT
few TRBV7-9 ASSPERGPYNEQF
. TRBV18 ASSPRRLTGQGSEGNQPQH
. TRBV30 AFLPGSGEQF
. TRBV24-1 ATTSLTGSTSGANVLT
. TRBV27 ANSLPDCGPEAF
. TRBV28 ASKGMWTGLREQF
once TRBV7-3 ASSSDLEKY
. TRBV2 ASSEEGNTEAF
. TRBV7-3 ASSLTGGYTEAF
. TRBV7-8 ASSLFPPTGRRAQPQH
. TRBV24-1 ATSDTGTSGGNEQF
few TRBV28 ASSPGQVTDTQY
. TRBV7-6 ASSLDHPRGDSGNTIY
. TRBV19 ASSSSGRAWQF
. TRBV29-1 SVGQVLNTEAF
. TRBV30 AWSAGGRFYEQY
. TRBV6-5 ASSYSEVTEAF
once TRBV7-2 ASSLYAGKAYEQY